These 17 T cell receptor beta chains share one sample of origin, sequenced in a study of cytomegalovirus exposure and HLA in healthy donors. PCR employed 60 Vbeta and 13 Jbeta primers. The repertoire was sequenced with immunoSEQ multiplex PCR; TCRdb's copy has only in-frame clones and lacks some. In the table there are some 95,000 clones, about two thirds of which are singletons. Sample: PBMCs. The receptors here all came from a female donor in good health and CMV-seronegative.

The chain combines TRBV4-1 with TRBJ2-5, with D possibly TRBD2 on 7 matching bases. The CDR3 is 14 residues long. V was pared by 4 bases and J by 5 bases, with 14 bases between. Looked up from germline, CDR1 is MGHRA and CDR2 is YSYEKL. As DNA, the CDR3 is TGCGCCAGCAGCCCCACGGGGGGCGCCGAGACCCAGTACTTC. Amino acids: CASSPTGGAETQYF.

The CDR3 DNA reads as TGTGCCAGCTCACCCCCCAGGGGCCGGAGCTCCTACAATGAGCAGTTCTTC. This codes for CASSPPRGRSSYNEQFF. The chain uses TRBV18 and TRBJ2-1; the D gene is possibly TRBD1 (6 bases). CDR1 KGHSH and CDR2 LQKENI come from the germline V gene. Trimming cost V 3 bases and J 0 bases, with 15 bases left between them. The CDR3 covers 17 residues.

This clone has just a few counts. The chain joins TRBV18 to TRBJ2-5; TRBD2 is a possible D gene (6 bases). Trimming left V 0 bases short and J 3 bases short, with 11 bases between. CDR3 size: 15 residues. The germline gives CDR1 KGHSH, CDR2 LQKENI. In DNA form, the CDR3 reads TGTGCCAGCTCACCACCGCGGGGACTGGAAGAGACCCAGTACTTC. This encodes CASSPPRGLEETQYF.

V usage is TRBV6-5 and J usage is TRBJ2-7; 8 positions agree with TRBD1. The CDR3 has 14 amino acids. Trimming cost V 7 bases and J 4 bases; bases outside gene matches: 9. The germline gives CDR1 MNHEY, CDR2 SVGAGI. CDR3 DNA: TGTGCCAGCACATCTCAGGGGGCAGGGTACGAGCAGTACTTC. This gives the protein CASTSQGAGYEQYF.

The CDR3 region is CASSDGLSGGTDTQYF. The CDR3, as DNA: TGTGCCAGCAGTGACGGCCTTAGCGGTGGCACAGATACGCAGTATTTT. The rearrangement uses TRBV6-4 and TRBJ2-3; D might be TRBD2 (6 bases). Per germline, CDR1 MRHNA and CDR2 SNTAGT. The V end was cut by 2 bases, the J end by 1 base, with 13 bases between. This CDR3 is built from 16 residues.

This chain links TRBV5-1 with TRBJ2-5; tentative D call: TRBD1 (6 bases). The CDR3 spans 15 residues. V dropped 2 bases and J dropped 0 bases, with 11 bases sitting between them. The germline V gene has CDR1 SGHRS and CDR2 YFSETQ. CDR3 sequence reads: CASSFGGLYQETQYF. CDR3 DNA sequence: TGCGCCAGCAGCTTTGGGGGCCTGTACCAAGAGACCCAGTACTTC. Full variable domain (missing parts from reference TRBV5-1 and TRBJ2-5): KAGVTQTPRYLIKTRGQQVTLSCSPISGHRSVSWYQQTPGQGLQFLFEYFSETQRNKGNFPGRFSGRQFSNSRSEMNVSTLELGDSALYLCASSFGGLYQETQYFGPGTRLLVL.

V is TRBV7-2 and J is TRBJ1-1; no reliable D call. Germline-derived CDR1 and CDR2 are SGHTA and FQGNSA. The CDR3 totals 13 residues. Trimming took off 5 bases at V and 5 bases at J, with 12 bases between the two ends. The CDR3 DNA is TGTGCCAGCAGCCCCCCCACGAGGACTGAAGCTTTCTTT. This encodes CASSPPTRTEAFF.

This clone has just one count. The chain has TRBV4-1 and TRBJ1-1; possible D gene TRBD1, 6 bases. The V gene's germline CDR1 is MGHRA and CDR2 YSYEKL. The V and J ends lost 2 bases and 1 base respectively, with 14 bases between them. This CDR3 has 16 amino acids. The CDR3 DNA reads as TGCGCCAGCAGCCAATTTTTGGGGGCCCCGAACACTGAAGCTTTCTTT. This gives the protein CASSQFLGAPNTEAFF.

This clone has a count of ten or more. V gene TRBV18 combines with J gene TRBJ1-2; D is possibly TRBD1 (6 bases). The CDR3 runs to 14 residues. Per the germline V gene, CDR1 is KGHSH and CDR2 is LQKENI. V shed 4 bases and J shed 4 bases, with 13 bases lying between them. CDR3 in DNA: TGTGCCAGCTCACACGGGGGGCCTCTCTATGGCTACACCTTC. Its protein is CASSHGGPLYGYTF.

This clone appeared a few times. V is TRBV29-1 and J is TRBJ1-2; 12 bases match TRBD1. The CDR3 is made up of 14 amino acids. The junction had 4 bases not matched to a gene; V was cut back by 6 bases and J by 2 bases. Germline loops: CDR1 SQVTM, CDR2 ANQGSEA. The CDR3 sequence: CSVGQGAANYGYTF. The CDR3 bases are TGCAGCGTGGGACAGGGGGCTGCGAACTATGGCTACACCTTC.

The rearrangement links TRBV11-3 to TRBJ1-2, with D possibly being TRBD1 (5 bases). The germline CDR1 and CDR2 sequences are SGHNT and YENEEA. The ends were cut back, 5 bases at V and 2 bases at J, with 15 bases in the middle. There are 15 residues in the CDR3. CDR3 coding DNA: TGTGCCAGCAGCCCCAGACAGAAGTCAAACTATGGCTACACCTTC. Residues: CASSPRQKSNYGYTF.

The CDR3 here is CAISPGVMNTEAFF. The CDR3 nucleotides are TGTGCCATCAGCCCAGGGGTCATGAACACTGAAGCTTTCTTT. The chain carries TRBV10-3 and TRBJ1-1; D possibly corresponds to TRBD1 (6 bases). This CDR3 is built from 14 residues. Germline-derived CDR1 and CDR2 are ENHRY and SYGVKD. Trimming stripped 6 bases from V and 0 bases from J, with 11 bases between.

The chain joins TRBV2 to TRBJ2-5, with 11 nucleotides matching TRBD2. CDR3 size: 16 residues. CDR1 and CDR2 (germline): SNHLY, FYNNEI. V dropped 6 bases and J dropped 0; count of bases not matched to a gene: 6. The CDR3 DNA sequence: TGTGCCAGCAGACTTTCTAGCGGGGGGTACCAAGAGACCCAGTACTTC. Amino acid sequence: CASRLSSGGYQETQYF.

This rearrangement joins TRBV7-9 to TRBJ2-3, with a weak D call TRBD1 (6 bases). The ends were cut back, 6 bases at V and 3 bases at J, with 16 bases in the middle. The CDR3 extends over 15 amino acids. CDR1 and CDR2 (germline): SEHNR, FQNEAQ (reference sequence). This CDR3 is CASRRNRVGTDTQYF. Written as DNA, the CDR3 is TGTGCCAGCAGACGGAACAGGGTTGGGACAGATACGCAGTATTTT.

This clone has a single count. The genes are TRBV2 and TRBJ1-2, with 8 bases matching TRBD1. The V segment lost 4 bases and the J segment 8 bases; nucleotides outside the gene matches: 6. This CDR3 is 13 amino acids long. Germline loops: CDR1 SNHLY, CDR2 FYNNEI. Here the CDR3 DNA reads TGTGCCAGCAGTGTCCAGGGGGCTTCGGGCTACACCTTC. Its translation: CASSVQGASGYTF. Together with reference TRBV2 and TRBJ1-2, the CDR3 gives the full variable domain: EPEVTQTPSHQVTQMGQEVILRCVPISNHLYFYWYRQILGQKVEFLVSFYNNEISEKSEIFDDQFSVERPDGSNFTLKIRSTKLEDSAMYFCASSVQGASGYTFGSGTRLTVV.

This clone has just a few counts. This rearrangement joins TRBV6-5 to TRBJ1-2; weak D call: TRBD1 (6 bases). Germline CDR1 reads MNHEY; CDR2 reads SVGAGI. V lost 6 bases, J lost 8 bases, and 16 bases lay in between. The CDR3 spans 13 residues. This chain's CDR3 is CASSLTGLHGYTF. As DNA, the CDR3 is TGTGCCAGCAGCCTCACAGGGTTACACGGCTACACCTTC.

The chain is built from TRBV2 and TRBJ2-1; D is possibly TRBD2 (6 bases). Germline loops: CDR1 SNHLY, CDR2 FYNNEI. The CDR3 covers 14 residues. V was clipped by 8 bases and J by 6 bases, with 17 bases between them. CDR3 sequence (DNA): TGTGCCAGCGGAGGGGACTGGTCTGCCAATGAGCAGTTCTTC. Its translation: CASGGDWSANEQFF.